The 29 T cell receptor beta chains below were found in one sample sequenced in a study of blood T cell repertoires in COVID-19. Libraries were prepared by immunoSEQ multiplex PCR; TCRdb keeps only in-frame clonotypes and omits some of them. The sample carries some 70,000 clones, approximately 88% recorded once. The sample comprised peripheral blood. The receptor source for this set is a woman aged 70-85 years with acute or convalescent COVID-19.

V gene TRBV27 combines with J gene TRBJ1-5; 9 bases match TRBD1. CDR1 is MNHEY and CDR2 is SMNVEV in the germline V gene (reference sequence). V was clipped by 5 bases and J by 5 bases; unmatched bases: 4. The CDR3 spans 14 residues. The CDR3 nucleotides read TGTGCCAGCAGTCCCACAGGGGGCCATCAGCCCCAGCATTTT. This sequence encodes CASSPTGGHQPQHF.

The chain recombines TRBV5-3 with TRBJ2-1; D is possibly TRBD2 (6 bases). TRBV5-3 is designated an ORF whose function remains uncertain. The CDR3 sequence is 15 residues long. Trimming pared 5 bases from V and 5 bases from J, leaving 17 bases between. The CDR3 DNA follows: TGTGCCAGAAGTTTGCCCTTAGGGACTGACAATGAGCAGTTCTTC. Translating it yields CARSLPLGTDNEQFF.

The chain uses TRBV7-9 and TRBJ1-2, with a tentative D call TRBD1 (6 bases). The CDR3 is 15 amino acids. V shed 5 bases and J shed 2 bases, with 15 bases lying between them. The V gene's germline CDR1 is SEHNR and CDR2 FQNEAQ (reference sequence). CDR3 sequence: CASSPDRFTNYGYTF. CDR3 DNA: TGTGCCAGCAGCCCGGACAGATTTACGAACTATGGCTACACCTTC.

This clone was recorded only once. The same CDR3 is also encoded by other DNA sequences in this sample. The J gene is TRBJ1-6, the V gene TRBV6-5; no definite D call. The V and J ends lost 0 bases and 14 bases respectively, with 8 bases between them. The CDR3 loop spans 12 amino acids. The V gene's germline CDR1 is MNHEY and CDR2 SVGAGI. The CDR3 region has the DNA TGTGCCAGCAGTTACTCGGGCTTAACCCTCCACTTT. Its translation is CASSYSGLTLHF.

V and J are TRBV7-2 and TRBJ1-4, with D perhaps matching TRBD1 (6 bases). CDR1 SGHTA and CDR2 FQGNSA come from the germline V gene. The V end lost 4 bases, the J end lost 4 bases, and 16 bases lay between the germline ends. The CDR3 is 16 amino acids. CDR3 coding DNA: TGTGCCAGCAGCTCACAAACAGGGATGGGTAATGAAAAACTGTTTTTT. Protein: CASSSQTGMGNEKLFF. Full variable domain (rest looked up from reference TRBV7-2 and TRBJ1-4): GAGVSQSPSNKVTEKGKDVELRCDPISGHTALYWYRQSLGQGLEFLIYFQGNSAPDKSGLPSDRFSAERTGGSVSTLTIQRTQQEDSAVYLCASSSQTGMGNEKLFFGSGTQLSVL.

The chain combines TRBV6-5 with TRBJ1-3; TRBD1 might be the D (5 bases). This CDR3 contains 15 residues. V lost 7 bases to trimming and J lost 4 bases, with 17 bases between them. CDR1 is MNHEY, CDR2 SVGAGI, per germline. The CDR3 DNA is TGTGCCAGCAAAGAGCAGGGAATGGCCGGAAACACCATATATTTT. This gives the protein CASKEQGMAGNTIYF.

This clone showed up just a few times. The chain is built from TRBV27 and TRBJ1-5, with 8 bases that match TRBD1. V lost 6 bases, J lost 4 bases, and 8 bases stayed unmatched. The V gene's germline CDR1 is MNHEY and CDR2 SMNVEV (reference sequence). This CDR3 has 15 amino acids. The CDR3 sequence is CASRPGTGGNQPQHF. The CDR3 DNA follows: TGTGCCAGCAGGCCCGGGACAGGAGGAAATCAGCCCCAGCATTTT.

This chain uses TRBV29-1 with TRBJ1-1; 7 nucleotides agree with TRBD1. This CDR3 is built from 16 residues. CDR1 and CDR2 from the germline V gene are SQVTM and ANQGSEA. Germline trimming cut 1 base from V and 1 base from J; bases unmatched to any gene: 9. CDR3 in DNA: TGCAGCGTTGAAGCCCCAGGGGGGACAGCGAACACTGAAGCTTTCTTT. It specifies CSVEAPGGTANTEAFF.

The chain has TRBV5-1 and TRBJ2-1; tentatively, D is TRBD1 (5 bases). Germline V lookup: CDR1 SGHRS, CDR2 YFSETQ. V was trimmed by 7 bases and J by 0 bases, leaving 14 bases between them. The CDR3 is 15 amino acids. The CDR3 DNA follows: TGCGCCAGCCTACCCCGTACAGGCTCCTACAATGAGCAGTTCTTC. Encoded protein: CASLPRTGSYNEQFF.

This clone was counted a single time. The chain employs TRBV7-2 and TRBJ2-2; 8 nucleotides align to TRBD1. The CDR3 loop spans 16 amino acids. V dropped 3 bases and J dropped 6; count of bases not matched to a gene: 9. CDR1 is SGHTA, CDR2 FQGNSA, per germline. The CDR3 DNA follows: TGTGCCAGCAGCTTCAGATCAGGGGGCTTACCCGGGGAGCTGTTTTTT. Its protein is CASSFRSGGLPGELFF. Using reference TRBV7-2 and TRBJ2-2 for the parts outside the CDR3, the full variable domain is GAGVSQSPSNKVTEKGKDVELRCDPISGHTALYWYRQSLGQGLEFLIYFQGNSAPDKSGLPSDRFSAERTGGSVSTLTIQRTQQEDSAVYLCASSFRSGGLPGELFFGEGSRLTVL.

This clone occurred a few times. The chain couples TRBV29-1 to TRBJ1-2; tentatively, D is TRBD1 (5 bases). Trimming took off 0 bases at V and 4 bases at J, with 15 bases between the two ends. CDR3 length: 15 residues. Germline assignment: CDR1 SQVTM and CDR2 ANQGSEA. DNA of the CDR3: TGCAGCGTTGAAGATGTAAACTCGGGGGGCTATGGCTACACCTTC. Translated: CSVEDVNSGGYGYTF.

V usage is TRBV29-1 and J usage is TRBJ1-1; the match to TRBD1 covers 9 bases. Germline values: CDR1 SQVTM, CDR2 ANQGSEA. This CDR3 has 13 residues. V dropped 7 bases and J dropped 4; count of bases not matched to a gene: 7. The CDR3 reads CSARDREATEAFF. The CDR3 DNA sequence: TGCAGCGCCAGGGACAGGGAGGCCACTGAAGCTTTCTTT.

V is TRBV18 and J is TRBJ2-7; a possible D gene is TRBD1 (6 bases). From germline, CDR1 is KGHSH and CDR2 LQKENI. The V end lost 2 bases, the J end lost 3 bases, and 14 bases lay between the germline ends. The CDR3 is made up of 15 amino acids. The CDR3 DNA reads TGTGCCAGCTCACCATCTCCCGGACAGAACTACGAGCAGTACTTC. Its protein is CASSPSPGQNYEQYF.

The CDR3 region has the DNA TGTGCCAGCAGCGCCCAAGGAGGAGGGTACAATGAGCAGTTCTTC. It translates to CASSAQGGGYNEQFF. This rearrangement joins TRBV9 to TRBJ2-1, with D perhaps matching TRBD2 (6 bases). Trimming took off 3 bases at V and 4 bases at J, with 14 bases between the two ends. In germline, CDR1 is SGDLS, CDR2 YYNGEE. The CDR3 extends over 15 amino acids.

This chain links TRBV5-8 with TRBJ2-6; no clear D. CDR1 and CDR2 (germline): SGHTS, YDEGEE. Trimming took 5 bases from V and 0 from J, leaving 9 bases between them. This CDR3 comprises 15 residues. The CDR3 sequence: CASSPGNSGANVLTF. The CDR3 nucleotides read TGTGCCAGCAGTCCCGGTAACTCTGGGGCCAACGTCCTGACTTTC.

V is TRBV30 and J is TRBJ1-4; D is undetermined. Germline-derived CDR1 and CDR2 are GTSNPN and SVGIG (reference sequence). V lost 2 bases, J lost 2 bases, and 6 bases lay in between. The CDR3 is 13 residues long. CDR3 DNA sequence: TGTGCCTGGAGTTCGCGGACTAATGAAAAACTGTTTTTT. Its translation is CAWSSRTNEKLFF. The complete variable domain, with remaining parts taken from reference TRBV30 and TRBJ1-4, reads SQTIHQWPATLVQPVGSPLSLECTVEGTSNPNLYWYRQAAGRGLQLLFYSVGIGQISSEVPQNLSASRPQDRQFILSSKKLLLSDSGFYLCAWSSRTNEKLFFGSGTQLSVL.

This chain joins TRBV28 and TRBJ1-3; D call uncertain. V was shortened by 5 bases and J by 4 bases, with 15 bases between the two germline ends. This CDR3 contains 15 residues. The germline gives CDR1 MDHEN, CDR2 SYDVKM. This CDR3 reads CASSPHGSLGNTIYF. As DNA, the CDR3 is TGTGCCAGCAGTCCTCACGGGAGCCTCGGAAACACCATATATTTT.

This clone was detected only once. The chain has TRBV7-9 and TRBJ2-3; 10 bases map to TRBD1. The CDR3 covers 15 residues. Trimming took 5 bases from V and 3 from J; bases not matched to a gene: 5. Germline V CDR1 and CDR2: SEHNR, FQNEAQ (reference sequence). The CDR3 coding sequence is TGTGCCAGCAGCCTCCGGACAGGGGGGACAGATACGCAGTATTTT. Translated: CASSLRTGGTDTQYF.

V is TRBV2 and J is TRBJ1-2; D may be TRBD1 (5 bases). CDR3 length: 14 residues. Germline V gene lookup returns CDR1 SNHLY and CDR2 FYNNEI. The germline V and J ends were trimmed by 11 bases and 3 bases, with 19 bases remaining between them. CDR3 loop: CAVNFAGRYYGYTF. As DNA, the CDR3 is TGTGCCGTAAATTTTGCGGGGCGGTACTATGGCTACACCTTC.

This chain joins TRBV24-1 and TRBJ2-1, with D maybe TRBD2 (5 bases). This CDR3 is built from 15 residues. CDR1 and CDR2 from the germline V gene are KGHDR and SFDVKD. The V end was cut by 1 base, the J end by 8 bases, with 14 bases between. The CDR3 region is CATSDFGMRHYEQFF. The CDR3 bases are TGTGCCACCAGTGATTTCGGGATGAGGCACTATGAGCAGTTCTTC.

This sequence joins TRBV28 and TRBJ2-6; no reliable D call. Trimming took off 6 bases at V and 2 bases at J, with 5 bases between the two ends. This CDR3 contains 13 residues. Germline assignment: CDR1 MDHEN and CDR2 SYDVKM. The CDR3 region is CASSPAGANVLTF. The DNA for the CDR3 is TGTGCCAGCAGCCCGGCTGGGGCCAACGTCCTGACTTTC.

J is TRBJ2-1 and V is TRBV19; 10 bases line up with TRBD2. CDR1 and CDR2 from the germline V gene are LNHDA and SQIVND (reference sequence). This CDR3 has 14 amino acids. J lost 9 bases, V lost 3 bases, and 5 bases had no gene match. The CDR3 bases are TGTGCCAGTAGTATCCTAGCGGGAGAAATTGAGCAGTTCTTC. This codes for CASSILAGEIEQFF.

V gene TRBV5-1 combines with J gene TRBJ1-4; D is undetermined. V lost 1 base and J lost 6, with 16 bases in between. The CDR3 extends over 16 amino acids. CDR1 and CDR2 from the germline V gene are SGHRS and YFSETQ. The CDR3 loop is CASSLSAGRIDEKLFF. CDR3 in DNA: TGCGCCAGCAGCTTGTCCGCGGGGAGAATAGATGAAAAACTGTTTTTT.

This clone was counted once. This CDR3 reads CASSPLGGRPNEQFF. In DNA, the CDR3 is TGTGCCAGCTCACCACTGGGAGGTCGTCCTAATGAGCAGTTCTTC. The V gene is TRBV18, the J gene TRBJ2-1; tentatively, D is TRBD2 (6 bases). V lost 1 base to trimming and J lost 7 bases, with 14 bases between them. The germline V gene has CDR1 KGHSH and CDR2 LQKENI. This CDR3 has 15 amino acids.

The chain uses TRBV7-8 and TRBJ1-1; the D is unclear. The CDR3 totals 16 residues. Per the germline V gene, CDR1 is SGHVS and CDR2 is FQNEAQ. The V end lost 5 bases, the J end lost 0 bases, and 16 bases lay between the germline ends. The CDR3 nucleotides read TGTGCCAGCAGCCCGCCAACCGGGAACATGAACACTGAAGCTTTCTTT. Its translation: CASSPPTGNMNTEAFF. The full variable domain, rest sourced from reference TRBV7-8 and TRBJ1-1, is GAGVSQSPRYKVAKRGQDVALRCDPISGHVSLFWYQQALGQGPEFLTYFQNEAQLDKSGLPSDRFFAERPEGSVSTLKIQRTQQEDSAVYLCASSPPTGNMNTEAFFGQGTRLTVV.

The V gene is TRBV10-3, the J gene TRBJ1-1; a weak D match, TRBD1 (5 bases). Germline V gives CDR1 ENHRY, CDR2 SYGVKD. V gave up 5 bases and J gave up 1 base, with 11 bases separating them. The CDR3 is made up of 14 amino acids. The DNA for the CDR3 is TGTGCCATCAGTCGCGACAGTCCGAACACTGAAGCTTTCTTT. This sequence encodes CAISRDSPNTEAFF.

The chain has TRBV18 and TRBJ1-2; D unclear. The CDR3 length is 14 residues. V was clipped by 2 bases and J by 7 bases, with 14 bases between them. Germline-derived CDR1 and CDR2 are KGHSH and LQKENI. CDR3 sequence: CASSPIWGEAGYTF. CDR3 bases: TGTGCCAGCTCACCAATTTGGGGAGAGGCTGGCTACACCTTC.

The table lists this clone with a count of one. This chain's CDR3 is CASSAGTGIYEQYF. CDR3 coding DNA: TGTGCCAGCAGTGCGGGGACAGGGATCTACGAGCAGTACTTC. The chain has TRBV2 and TRBJ2-7, with TRBD1 matching 9 bases. The CDR3 has 14 amino acids. Germline lookup yields CDR1 SNHLY and CDR2 FYNNEI. After removal of 4 bases from V and 3 bases from J, the junction contained 4 bases not matched to a gene.

As regards this clone: The same CDR3 is also encoded by other DNA sequences in this sample. V and J are TRBV9 and TRBJ2-5; 7 bases are shared with TRBD2. The CDR3 sequence is 14 residues long. The germline gives CDR1 SGDLS, CDR2 YYNGEE. The V gene end was trimmed by 0 bases and the J gene end by 3 bases; junction bases not matched to a gene: 2. This chain's CDR3 is CASSVGAGEETQYF. In nucleotides, the CDR3 is TGTGCCAGCAGCGTAGGGGCGGGGGAAGAGACCCAGTACTTC.